These 13 T cell receptor beta chains were sequenced from one sample in a study of blood T cell repertoires in COVID-19. The assay was immunoSEQ multiplex PCR, and TCRdb's table has in-frame clones only and misses some. The table lists about 180,000 clones, 80% to 90% of them singletons, with over 7% in the top ten. Material: peripheral blood. Receptors originate from a middle-aged man with active or convalescent COVID-19.

The rearrangement uses TRBV2 and TRBJ1-5, with D perhaps TRBD1 (5 bases). Germline V gene lookup returns CDR1 SNHLY and CDR2 FYNNEI. Trimming removed 4 bases at V and 3 bases at J, with 10 bases between. The CDR3 is 14 amino acids. The DNA of the CDR3 is TGTGCCAGCAGTGGGGGGAGGAACAATCAGCCCCAGCATTTT. Translation: CASSGGRNNQPQHF.

The rearrangement links TRBV6-5 to TRBJ1-2, with D unclear. CDR3 length equals 11 residues. Trimming removed 6 bases at V and 8 bases at J, with 10 bases between. The germline V gene has CDR1 MNHEY and CDR2 SVGAGI. The CDR3 region is CASRAPRGYTF. Written as DNA, the CDR3 is TGTGCCAGCAGAGCTCCGAGAGGCTACACCTTC.

This chain links TRBV7-6 with TRBJ1-1; 8 bases fit TRBD1. Trimming took 2 bases from V and 1 from J; bases not matched to a gene: 0. Germline V gives CDR1 SGHVS, CDR2 FNYEAQ. The CDR3 contains 14 residues. CDR3 in DNA: TGTGCCAGCAGCTTACAGGGGGCGAACACTGAAGCTTTCTTT. Its protein is CASSLQGANTEAFF.

The V call is TRBV4-2, the J call TRBJ1-2; 7 positions match TRBD1. This CDR3 has 16 amino acids. In germline, CDR1 is LGHNA, CDR2 YNFKEQ. Unmatched junction bases numbered 7, after V lost 3 bases and J lost 0 bases. The CDR3 here is CASSQETGEPNYGYTF. In DNA form, the CDR3 reads TGTGCCAGCAGCCAGGAAACAGGGGAGCCTAACTATGGCTACACCTTC.

The chain joins TRBV3-1 (or the pseudogene TRBV3-2) to TRBJ2-7; 7 nucleotides agree with TRBD1. Germline V gives CDR1 LGHDT, CDR2 YNNKEL (reference sequence). The CDR3 has 15 amino acids. V shed 1 base and J 4 bases; nucleotides not matched to a gene: 7. CDR3 sequence (DNA): TGTGCCAGCAGCCAAGGGGACAGTGTTTATTACGAGCAGTACTTC. Residues: CASSQGDSVYYEQYF.

The chain joins TRBV7-2 to TRBJ1-1, with 7 bases fitting TRBD1. Germline V gene data show CDR1 as SGHTA and CDR2 as FQGNSA. The V gene end was trimmed by 5 bases and the J gene end by 2 bases; junction bases not matched to a gene: 11. The CDR3 has 16 amino acids. CDR3 loop: CASSTRGTDINTEAFF. The CDR3 nucleotides read TGTGCCAGCAGCACGCGTGGGACAGACATTAACACTGAAGCTTTCTTT.

V gene TRBV7-3 combines with J gene TRBJ2-1; tentative D call: TRBD2 (6 bases). The CDR3 totals 15 residues. Germline loops: CDR1 SGHTA, CDR2 FQGTGA. Between the trimmed V and J ends, which lost 5 bases and 2 bases, there was a span of 13 bases. CDR3 sequence: CASSQGRLTYNEQFF. CDR3 DNA: TGTGCCAGCAGCCAAGGGAGGCTGACCTACAATGAGCAGTTCTTC.

This clone is a singleton in its sample. Other nucleotide sequences from this sample produce the same CDR3. J is TRBJ1-1 and V is TRBV6-5; possibly TRBD1 for D (5 bases). Germline-derived CDR1 and CDR2 are MNHEY and SVGAGI. CDR3 length equals 14 residues. V lost 4 bases and J 0 bases, leaving 9 bases between the germline ends. The CDR3, as DNA: TGTGCCAGCAGTTCGACAGACATGAACACTGAAGCTTTCTTT. Residues: CASSSTDMNTEAFF.

This clone was counted only a few times. The J gene is TRBJ1-6, the V gene TRBV5-6, with D hard to call. V shed 3 bases and J shed 5 bases, with 15 bases lying between them. The germline V gene encodes CDR1 SGHDT and CDR2 YYEEEE. The CDR3 length is 16 residues. This chain's CDR3 is CASSSAWTGDNSPLHF. CDR3 bases: TGTGCCAGCAGCTCGGCTTGGACGGGAGATAATTCACCCCTCCACTTT. The complete variable domain, with remaining parts taken from reference TRBV5-6 and TRBJ1-6, reads DAGVTQSPTHLIKTRGQQVTLRCSPKSGHDTVSWYQQALGQGPQFIFQYYEEEERQRGNFPDRFSGHQFPNYSSELNVNALLLGDSALYLCASSSAWTGDNSPLHFGNGTRLTVT.

The chain uses TRBV6-4 and TRBJ2-3; D is undetermined. V was trimmed by 6 bases and J by 2 bases, leaving 15 bases between them. The germline V gene has CDR1 MRHNA and CDR2 SNTAGT. This CDR3 spans 15 amino acids. The CDR3 here is CASRAHGIPTDTQYF. In DNA form, the CDR3 reads TGTGCCAGCAGGGCCCATGGCATCCCCACAGATACGCAGTATTTT.

The chain links TRBV29-1 to TRBJ2-7; unclear D gene. V was trimmed by 2 bases and J by 2 bases, leaving 13 bases between them. Per the germline V gene, CDR1 is SQVTM and CDR2 is ANQGSEA. The CDR3 is 14 residues long. The CDR3: CSVEWQTDPYEQYF. The CDR3 nucleotides read TGCAGCGTTGAATGGCAGACTGATCCCTACGAGCAGTACTTC.

The CDR3: CDKDRVSTGELFF. The CDR3 coding sequence is TGTGATAAGGACAGGGTAAGCACCGGGGAGCTGTTTTTT. The rearrangement links TRBV21-1 to TRBJ2-2; TRBD1, the table's D call, lacks a check against the DNA. TRBV21-1 is a known pseudogene. The CDR3 has 13 amino acids.

This sequence joins TRBV7-9 and TRBJ2-1; D is possibly TRBD1 (6 bases). Trimming removed 4 bases at V and 4 bases at J, with 8 bases between. The CDR3 covers 13 residues. The germline CDR1 and CDR2 sequences are SEHNR and FQNEAQ (reference sequence). The CDR3 here is CASSWTAYNEQFF. For the CDR3, the DNA is TGTGCCAGCAGCTGGACAGCTTACAATGAGCAGTTCTTC.